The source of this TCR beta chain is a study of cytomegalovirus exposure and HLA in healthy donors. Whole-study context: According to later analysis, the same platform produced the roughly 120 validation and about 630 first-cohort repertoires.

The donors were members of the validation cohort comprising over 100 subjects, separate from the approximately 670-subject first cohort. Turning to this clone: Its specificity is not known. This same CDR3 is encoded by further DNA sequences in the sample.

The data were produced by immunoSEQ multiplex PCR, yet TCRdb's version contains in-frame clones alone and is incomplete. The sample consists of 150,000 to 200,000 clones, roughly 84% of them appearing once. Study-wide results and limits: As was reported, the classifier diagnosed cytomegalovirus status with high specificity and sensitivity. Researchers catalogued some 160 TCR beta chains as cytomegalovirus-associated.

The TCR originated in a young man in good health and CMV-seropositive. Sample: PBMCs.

CDR3 nucleotide sequence: TGTGCCAGCAGTTTCGTGGGGCCCTCCTACAATGAGCAGTTCTTC. Its protein product is CASSFVGPSYNEQFF. V usage is TRBV27 and J usage is TRBJ2-1, with D possibly TRBD1 on 5 matching bases. CDR3 length: 15 residues. CDR1 and CDR2 from the germline V gene are MNHEY and SMNVEV (reference sequence). The ends were cut back, 3 bases at V and 0 bases at J, with 9 bases in the middle.